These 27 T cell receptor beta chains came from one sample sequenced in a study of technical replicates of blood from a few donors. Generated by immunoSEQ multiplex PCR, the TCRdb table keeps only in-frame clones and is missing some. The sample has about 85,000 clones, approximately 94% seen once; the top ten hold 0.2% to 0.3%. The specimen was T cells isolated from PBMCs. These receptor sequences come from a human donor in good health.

The CDR3: CASSVGRDANTGELFF. The CDR3 DNA is TGTGCCAGCAGCGTAGGGCGGGACGCAAACACCGGGGAGCTGTTTTTT. The chain has TRBV9 and TRBJ2-2, with D perhaps TRBD2 (6 bases). Germline V lookup: CDR1 SGDLS, CDR2 YYNGEE. Trimming left V 0 bases short and J 2 bases short, with 11 bases between. The CDR3 runs 16 residues.

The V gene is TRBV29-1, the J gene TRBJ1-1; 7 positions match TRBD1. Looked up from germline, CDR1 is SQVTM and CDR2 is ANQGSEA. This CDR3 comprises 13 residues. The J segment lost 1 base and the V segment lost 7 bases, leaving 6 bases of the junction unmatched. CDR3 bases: TGCAGCGCACAACAGGGGCAGAACACTGAAGCTTTCTTT. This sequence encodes CSAQQGQNTEAFF. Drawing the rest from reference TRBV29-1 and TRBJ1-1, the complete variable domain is SAVISQKPSRDICQRGTSLTIQCQVDSQVTMMFWYRQQPGQSLTLIATANQGSEATYESGFVIDKFPISRPNLTFSTLTVSNMSPEDSSIYLCSAQQGQNTEAFFGQGTRLTVV.

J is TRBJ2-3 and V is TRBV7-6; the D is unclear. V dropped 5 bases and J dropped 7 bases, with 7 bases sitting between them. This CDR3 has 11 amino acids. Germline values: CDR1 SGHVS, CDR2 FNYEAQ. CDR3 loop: CASSPGNTQYF. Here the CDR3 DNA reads TGTGCCAGCAGCCCCGGTAATACGCAGTATTTT. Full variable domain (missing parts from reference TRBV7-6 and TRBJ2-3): GAGVSQSPRYKVTKRGQDVALRCDPISGHVSLYWYRQALGQGPEFLTYFNYEAQQDKSGLPNDRFSAERPEGSISTLTIQRTEQRDSAMYRCASSPGNTQYFGPGTRLTVL.

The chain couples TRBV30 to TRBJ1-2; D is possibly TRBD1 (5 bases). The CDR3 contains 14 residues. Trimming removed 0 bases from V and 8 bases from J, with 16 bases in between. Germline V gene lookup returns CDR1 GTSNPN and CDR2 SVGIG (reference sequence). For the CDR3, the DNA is TGTGCCTGGAGTGTCGTACAGGATCTCCGCGGCTACACCTTC. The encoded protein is CAWSVVQDLRGYTF.

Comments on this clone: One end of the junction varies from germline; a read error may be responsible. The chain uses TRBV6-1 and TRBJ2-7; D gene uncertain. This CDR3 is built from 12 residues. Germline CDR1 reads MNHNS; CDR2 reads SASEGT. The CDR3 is CASSEGPPPPNF. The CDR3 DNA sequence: TGTGCCAGCAGTGAAGGCCCACCTCCCCCTAACTTC.

Here the CDR3 DNA reads TGTGCTAGTGCTCCCCTTGATTCACCCCTCCACTTT. Encoded protein: CASAPLDSPLHF. This sequence joins TRBV12-5 and TRBJ1-6; D ambiguous. V dropped 7 bases and J dropped 8 bases, with 9 bases sitting between them. CDR1 and CDR2 (germline): LGHNT, FRNRAP. The CDR3 spans 12 residues.

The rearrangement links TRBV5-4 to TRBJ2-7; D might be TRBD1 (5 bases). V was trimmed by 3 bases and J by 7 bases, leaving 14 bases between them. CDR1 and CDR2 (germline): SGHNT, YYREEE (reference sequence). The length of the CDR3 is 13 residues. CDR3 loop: CASSYPQGREQYF. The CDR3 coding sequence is TGTGCCAGCAGCTACCCCCAGGGTAGGGAGCAGTACTTC.

The CDR3 loop reads CASRWADRENYGYTF. DNA for the CDR3: TGTGCCAGCAGGTGGGCGGACAGGGAAAACTATGGCTACACCTTC. The rearrangement links TRBV7-9 to TRBJ1-2; 8 nucleotides align to TRBD1. CDR1 is SEHNR and CDR2 is FQNEAQ in the germline V gene (reference sequence). V lost 6 bases to trimming and J lost 2 bases; unmatched junction nucleotides: 8. CDR3 size: 15 residues.

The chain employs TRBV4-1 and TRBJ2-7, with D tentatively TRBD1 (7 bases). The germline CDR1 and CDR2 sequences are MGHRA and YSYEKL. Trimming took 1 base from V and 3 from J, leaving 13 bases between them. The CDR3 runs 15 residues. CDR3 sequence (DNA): TGCGCCAGCAGCCAAGGAAGACAGGGAGGCTACGAGCAGTACTTC. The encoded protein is CASSQGRQGGYEQYF.

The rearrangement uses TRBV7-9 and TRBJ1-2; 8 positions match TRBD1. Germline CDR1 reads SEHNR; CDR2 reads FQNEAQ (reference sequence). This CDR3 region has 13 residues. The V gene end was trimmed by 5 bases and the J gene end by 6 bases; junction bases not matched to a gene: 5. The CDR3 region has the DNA TGTGCCAGCAGCGCGACAGGGGTCAATGGCTACACCTTC. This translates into CASSATGVNGYTF.

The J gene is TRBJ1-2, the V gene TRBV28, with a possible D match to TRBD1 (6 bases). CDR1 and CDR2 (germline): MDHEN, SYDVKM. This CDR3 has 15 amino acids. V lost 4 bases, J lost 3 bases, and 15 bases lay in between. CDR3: CASSSSGVGDYGYTF. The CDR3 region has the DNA TGTGCCAGCAGTTCCTCAGGGGTGGGAGACTATGGCTACACCTTC.

CDR3 in amino acids: CASRRGQGPYGYTF. The DNA for the CDR3 is TGTGCCAGTAGGAGGGGACAGGGACCCTATGGCTACACCTTC. The rearrangement joins TRBV19 to TRBJ1-2; 9 nucleotides match TRBD1. V shed 6 bases and J 4 bases; nucleotides not matched to a gene: 6. The CDR3 spans 14 residues. The germline CDR1 and CDR2 sequences are LNHDA and SQIVND (reference sequence).

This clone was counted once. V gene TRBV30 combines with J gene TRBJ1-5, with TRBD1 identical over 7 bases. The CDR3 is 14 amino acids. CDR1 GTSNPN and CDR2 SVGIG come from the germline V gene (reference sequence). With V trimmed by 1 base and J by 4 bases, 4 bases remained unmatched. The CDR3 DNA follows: TGTGCCTGGAGTGGGGGGGACAGTAATCAGCCCCAGCATTTT. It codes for CAWSGGDSNQPQHF.

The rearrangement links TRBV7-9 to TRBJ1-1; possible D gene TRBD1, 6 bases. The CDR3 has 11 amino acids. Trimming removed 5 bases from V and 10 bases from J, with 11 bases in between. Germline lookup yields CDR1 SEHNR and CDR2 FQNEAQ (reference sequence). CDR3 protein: CASSMTGGAFF. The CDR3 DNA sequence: TGTGCCAGCAGCATGACAGGAGGAGCTTTCTTT.

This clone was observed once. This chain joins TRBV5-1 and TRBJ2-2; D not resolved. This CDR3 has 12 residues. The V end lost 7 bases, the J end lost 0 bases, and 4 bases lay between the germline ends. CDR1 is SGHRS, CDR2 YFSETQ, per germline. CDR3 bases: TGCGCCAGCCTTTCGAACACCGGGGAGCTGTTTTTT. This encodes CASLSNTGELFF. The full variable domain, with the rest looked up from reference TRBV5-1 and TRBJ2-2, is KAGVTQTPRYLIKTRGQQVTLSCSPISGHRSVSWYQQTPGQGLQFLFEYFSETQRNKGNFPGRFSGRQFSNSRSEMNVSTLELGDSALYLCASLSNTGELFFGEGSRLTVL.

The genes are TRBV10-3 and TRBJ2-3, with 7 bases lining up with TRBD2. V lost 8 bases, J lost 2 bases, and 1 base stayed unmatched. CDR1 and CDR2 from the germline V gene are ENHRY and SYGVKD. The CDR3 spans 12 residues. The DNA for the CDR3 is TGTGCCATCGGGGGGGACACAGATACGCAGTATTTT. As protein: CAIGGDTDTQYF.

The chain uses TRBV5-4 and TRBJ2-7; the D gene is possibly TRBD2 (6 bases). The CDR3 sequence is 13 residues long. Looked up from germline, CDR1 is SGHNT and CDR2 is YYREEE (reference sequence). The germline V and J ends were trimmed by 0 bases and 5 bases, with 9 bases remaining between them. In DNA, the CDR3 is TGTGCCAGCAGCTTGGACGGAGGGGACGAGCAGTACTTC. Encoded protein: CASSLDGGDEQYF. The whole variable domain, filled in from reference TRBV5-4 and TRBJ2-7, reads ETGVTQSPTHLIKTRGQQVTLRCSSQSGHNTVSWYQQALGQGPQFIFQYYREEENGRGNFPPRFSGLQFPNYSSELNVNALELDDSALYLCASSLDGGDEQYFGPGTRLTVT.

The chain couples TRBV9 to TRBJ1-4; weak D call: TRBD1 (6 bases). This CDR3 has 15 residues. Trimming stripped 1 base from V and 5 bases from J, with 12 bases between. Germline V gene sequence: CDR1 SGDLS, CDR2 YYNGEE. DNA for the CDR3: TGTGCCAGCAGCGTATGGGCAGGGGAGAATGAAAAACTGTTTTTT. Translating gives CASSVWAGENEKLFF.

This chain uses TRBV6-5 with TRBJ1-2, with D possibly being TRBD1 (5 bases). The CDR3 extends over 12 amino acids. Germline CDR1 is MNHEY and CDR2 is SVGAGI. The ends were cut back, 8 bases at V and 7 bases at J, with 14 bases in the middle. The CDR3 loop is CASSGDSSGYTF. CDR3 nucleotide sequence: TGTGCCAGCTCGGGGGATTCGTCTGGCTACACCTTC.

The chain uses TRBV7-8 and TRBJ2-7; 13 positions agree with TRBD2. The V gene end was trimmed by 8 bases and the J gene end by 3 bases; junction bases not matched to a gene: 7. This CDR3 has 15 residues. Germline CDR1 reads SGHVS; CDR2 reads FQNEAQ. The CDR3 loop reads CASGWTSGSIYEQYF. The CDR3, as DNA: TGTGCCAGCGGATGGACTAGCGGGAGCATCTACGAGCAGTACTTC. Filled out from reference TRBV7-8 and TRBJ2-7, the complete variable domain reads GAGVSQSPRYKVAKRGQDVALRCDPISGHVSLFWYQQALGQGPEFLTYFQNEAQLDKSGLPSDRFFAERPEGSVSTLKIQRTQQEDSAVYLCASGWTSGSIYEQYFGPGTRLTVT.

CDR3 protein: CATKTTGNNQPQHF. Written as DNA, the CDR3 is TGTGCCACCAAGACAACAGGGAACAATCAGCCCCAGCATTTT. The chain couples TRBV28 to TRBJ1-5; D is possibly TRBD1 (6 bases). The CDR3 is 14 residues long. V was shortened by 10 bases and J by 3 bases, with 16 bases between the two germline ends. CDR1 is MDHEN, CDR2 SYDVKM, per germline.

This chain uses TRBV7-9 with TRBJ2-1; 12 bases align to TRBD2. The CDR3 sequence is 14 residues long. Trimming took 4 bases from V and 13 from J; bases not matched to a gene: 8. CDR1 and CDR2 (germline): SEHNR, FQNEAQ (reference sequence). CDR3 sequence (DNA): TGTGCCAGCAGCTCCGGGACTAGCGGGTGGGATCAGTTCTTC. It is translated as CASSSGTSGWDQFF. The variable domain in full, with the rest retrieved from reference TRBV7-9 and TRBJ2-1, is DTGVSQNPRHKITKRGQNVTFRCDPISEHNRLYWYRQTLGQGPEFLTYFQNEAQLEKSRLLSDRFSAERPKGSFSTLEIQRTEQGDSAMYLCASSSGTSGWDQFFGPGTRLTVL.

In DNA, the CDR3 is TGCGCCAGCAGCCGGGGCGCTAGCGGGGGGACAGGAATGGCCCAGTACTTC. Protein sequence: CASSRGASGGTGMAQYF. The chain employs TRBV5-1 and TRBJ2-5; 11 nucleotides agree with TRBD2. The CDR3 is made up of 17 amino acids. Germline trimming cut 4 bases from V and 9 bases from J; bases unmatched to any gene: 17. The V gene's germline CDR1 is SGHRS and CDR2 YFSETQ.

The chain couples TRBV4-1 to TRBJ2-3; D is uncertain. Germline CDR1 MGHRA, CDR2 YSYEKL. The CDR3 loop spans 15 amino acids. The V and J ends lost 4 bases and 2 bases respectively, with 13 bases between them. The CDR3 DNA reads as TGCGCCAGCAGCCGTAAGGCGGATTCCACAGATACGCAGTATTTT. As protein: CASSRKADSTDTQYF.

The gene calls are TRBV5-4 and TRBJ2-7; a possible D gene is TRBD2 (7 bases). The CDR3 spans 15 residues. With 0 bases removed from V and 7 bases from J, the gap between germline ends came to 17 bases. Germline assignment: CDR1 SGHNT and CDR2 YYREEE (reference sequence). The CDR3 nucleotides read TGTGCCAGCAGCTTGGAGGCTGGGGGGGCTCGGGAGCAGTACTTC. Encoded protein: CASSLEAGGAREQYF.

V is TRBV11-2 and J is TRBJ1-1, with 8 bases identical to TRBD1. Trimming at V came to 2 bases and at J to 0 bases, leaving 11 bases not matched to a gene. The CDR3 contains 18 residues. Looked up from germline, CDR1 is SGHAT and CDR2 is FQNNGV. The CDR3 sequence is CASSLHTGGGSMNTEAFF. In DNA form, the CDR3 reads TGTGCCAGCAGCTTACATACAGGGGGAGGAAGCATGAACACTGAAGCTTTCTTT.

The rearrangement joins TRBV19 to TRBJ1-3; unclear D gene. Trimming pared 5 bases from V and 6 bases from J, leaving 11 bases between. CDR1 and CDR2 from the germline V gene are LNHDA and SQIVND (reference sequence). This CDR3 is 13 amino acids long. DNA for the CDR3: TGTGCCAGTAGTCAGCAGAGGGCAAACACCATATATTTT. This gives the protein CASSQQRANTIYF.